This section outlines one T cell receptor (beta chain) sequence together with its context. Its antigen remains unknown. The CDR3 sequence is 12 residues long. Germline V gene data show CDR1 as SQVTM and CDR2 as ANQGSEA. V was pared by 4 bases and J by 6 bases, with 9 bases between. The data derive from a study of T cell repertoires in cytomegalovirus infection. Study results and limitations: Cumulative public TCR beta family frequency identified carriers of CMV plus the relevant HLA.

One entry per CDR3 protein, called by TCRdb with MiXCR from the reads. The data contain about 770,000 distinct CDR3 sequences, almost 30% of them singletons. This specimen was cultured CD8+ T cells from PBMCs, taken from culture after CMV antigen stimulation. V gene TRBV29-1 combines with J gene TRBJ2-2; perhaps TRBD2 as D (5 bases). The source of this sequence is a human donor in good health (CMV status not recorded). Some clones in this sample may be carry-over from other donors' samples. The CDR3 bases are TGCAGCGTTGTAGGGAGCGCCGGGGAGCTGTTTTTT. Residues: CSVVGSAGELFF.